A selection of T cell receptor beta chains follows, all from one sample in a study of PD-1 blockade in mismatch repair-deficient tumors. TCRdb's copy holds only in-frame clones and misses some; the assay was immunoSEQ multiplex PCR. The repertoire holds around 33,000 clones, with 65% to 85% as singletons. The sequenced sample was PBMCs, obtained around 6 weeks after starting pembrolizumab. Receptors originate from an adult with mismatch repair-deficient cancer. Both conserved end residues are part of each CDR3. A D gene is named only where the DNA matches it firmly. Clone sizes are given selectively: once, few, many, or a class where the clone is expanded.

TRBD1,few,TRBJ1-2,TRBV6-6,TGTGCCAGCAGCGGGACAGGGGGCTATGGCTACACCTTC,CASSGTGGYGYTF
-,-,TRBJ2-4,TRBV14,TGTGCCAGCAGCCAAGATCAACACTCCTGGGGGCGGGACATTCAGTACTTC,CASSQDQHSWGRDIQYF
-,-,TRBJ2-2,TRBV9,TGTGCCAGCAGCGTAGCTGAAACAGCCTCGAACACCGGGGAGCTGTTTTTT,CASSVAETASNTGELFF
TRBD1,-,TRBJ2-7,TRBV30,TGTGCCTGGAGTGTATCCCCGCTCGAAGACAGGGGCCCCTACGAGCAGTACTTC,CAWSVSPLEDRGPYEQYF
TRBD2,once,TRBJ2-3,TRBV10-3,TGTGCCATCAGTCCTCTACTAGCGGGAGGTGGCACAGATACGCAGTATTTT,CAISPLLAGGGTDTQYF
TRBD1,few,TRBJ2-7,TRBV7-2,TGTGCCAGCAGCGTATGGGACAGCTCCTACGAGCAGTACTTC,CASSVWDSSYEQYF
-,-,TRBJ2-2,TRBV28,TGTGCCAGCATCCAAAGGGCGGGACCTAACACCGGGGAGCTGTTTTTT,CASIQRAGPNTGELFF
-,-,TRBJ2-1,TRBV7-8,TGTGCCAGCAGCTTAGCGGGGCCCGGTCGGGGGAACAATGAGCAGTTCTTC,CASSLAGPGRGNNEQFF
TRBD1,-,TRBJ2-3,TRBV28,TGTGCCAGCAGTCGCACAGGGACAGTGTCAGATACGCAGTATTTT,CASSRTGTVSDTQYF
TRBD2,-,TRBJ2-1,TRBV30,TGTGCCTGGAAGGGTGGTAGCGGGAGGGCCGGTGAGCAGTTCTTC,CAWKGGSGRAGEQFF
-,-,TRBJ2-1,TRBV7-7,TGTGCCAGCAGCTCATCTTATGGCGGGAACGATGAGCAGTTCTTC,CASSSSYGGNDEQFF
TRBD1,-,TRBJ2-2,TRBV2,TGTGCCAGCAGTTCGGGACAGGGGAGGGTCGGGGAGCTGTTTTTT,CASSSGQGRVGELFF
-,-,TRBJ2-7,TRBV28,TGTGCCAGCAGTTTGGTTCACAACTCCTACGAGCAGTACTTC,CASSLVHNSYEQYF
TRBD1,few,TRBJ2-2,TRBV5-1,TGCGCCAGCAGCAGCCAGGGGGCCGGGGAGCTGTTTTTT,CASSSQGAGELFF
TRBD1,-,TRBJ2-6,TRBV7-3,TGTGCCAGCAGCTTACGGCAGGGGGCGGCTGGGGCCAACGTCCTGACTTTC,CASSLRQGAAGANVLTF
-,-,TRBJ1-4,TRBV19,TGTGCCAGTAGACAGTCCTCTGAAAAACTGTTTTTT,CASRQSSEKLFF
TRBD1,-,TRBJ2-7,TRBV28,TGTGCCAGCAGTTTAAGGCCAGGGGGCTACGAGCAGTACTTC,CASSLRPGGYEQYF
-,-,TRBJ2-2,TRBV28,TGTGCCAGCAGTTTTCTTATTCGAGTGAGGAACACCGGGGAGCTGTTTTTT,CASSFLIRVRNTGELFF
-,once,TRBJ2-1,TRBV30,TGTGCCTGCAGGGGGGACAGCAACAATGAGCAGTTCTTC,CACRGDSNNEQFF
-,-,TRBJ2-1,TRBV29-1,TGCAGCGTTGAGGCCGGGAGCCCTTACAATGAGCAGTTCTTC,CSVEAGSPYNEQFF
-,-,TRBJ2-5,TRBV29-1,TGCAGCGTTCCCGGGACCCAGTACTTC,CSVPGTQYF
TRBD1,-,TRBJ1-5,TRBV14,TGTGCCAGCAGCCAAGTCGTAGGGGGCGCACATAGCAATCAGCCCCAGCATTTT,CASSQVVGGAHSNQPQHF
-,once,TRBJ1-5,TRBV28,TGTGCCAGCAGTTTACAGAATCAGCCCCAGCATTTT,CASSLQNQPQHF
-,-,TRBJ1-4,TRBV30,TGTGCCTGGAGTTATGGCAGGGGCCCGGAAAAACTGTTTTTT,CAWSYGRGPEKLFF
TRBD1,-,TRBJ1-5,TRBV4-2,TGTGCCAGCAGCCCTCCCGGACAGGGGGCAATGCCCCAGCATTTT,CASSPPGQGAMPQHF
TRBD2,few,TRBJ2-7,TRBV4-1,TGCGCCAGCAGCCAAGAGGGGACTAGCGGGGCCTACGAGCAGTACTTC,CASSQEGTSGAYEQYF
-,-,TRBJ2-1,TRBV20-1,TGCAGTGCAACATCCTACAATGAGCAGTTCTTC,CSATSYNEQFF
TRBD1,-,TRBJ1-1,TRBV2,TGTGCCAGCAACCGACAGGGGGGGAACACTGAAGCTTTCTTT,CASNRQGGNTEAFF
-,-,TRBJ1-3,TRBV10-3,TGTGCCATCAGTGAGGGGGGCAGCTCCCCGCTTGGAAACACCATATATTTT,CAISEGGSSPLGNTIYF
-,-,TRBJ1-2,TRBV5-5,TGTGCCAGCAGCTTGACGACGGGGGACTATGGCTACACCTTC,CASSLTTGDYGYTF
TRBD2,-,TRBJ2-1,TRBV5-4,TGTGCCAGCGCCCGGGACTACTCTCCGAGGAATGGGCAGTTCTTC,CASARDYSPRNGQFF
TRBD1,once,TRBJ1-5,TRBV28,TGTGCCAGCAGGACAGGGGGCTGGAGCAATCAGCCCCAGCATTTT,CASRTGGWSNQPQHF
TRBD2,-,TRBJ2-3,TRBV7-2,TGTGCCAGCAGCCCATTGACTAGCGCAGATACGCAGTATTTT,CASSPLTSADTQYF
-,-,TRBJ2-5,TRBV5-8,TGTGCCAGCAGCCCGTACCAAGAGACCCAGTACTTC,CASSPYQETQYF
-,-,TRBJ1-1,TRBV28,TGTGCCAGCAGTTCGGGGAACACTGAAGCTTTCTTT,CASSSGNTEAFF